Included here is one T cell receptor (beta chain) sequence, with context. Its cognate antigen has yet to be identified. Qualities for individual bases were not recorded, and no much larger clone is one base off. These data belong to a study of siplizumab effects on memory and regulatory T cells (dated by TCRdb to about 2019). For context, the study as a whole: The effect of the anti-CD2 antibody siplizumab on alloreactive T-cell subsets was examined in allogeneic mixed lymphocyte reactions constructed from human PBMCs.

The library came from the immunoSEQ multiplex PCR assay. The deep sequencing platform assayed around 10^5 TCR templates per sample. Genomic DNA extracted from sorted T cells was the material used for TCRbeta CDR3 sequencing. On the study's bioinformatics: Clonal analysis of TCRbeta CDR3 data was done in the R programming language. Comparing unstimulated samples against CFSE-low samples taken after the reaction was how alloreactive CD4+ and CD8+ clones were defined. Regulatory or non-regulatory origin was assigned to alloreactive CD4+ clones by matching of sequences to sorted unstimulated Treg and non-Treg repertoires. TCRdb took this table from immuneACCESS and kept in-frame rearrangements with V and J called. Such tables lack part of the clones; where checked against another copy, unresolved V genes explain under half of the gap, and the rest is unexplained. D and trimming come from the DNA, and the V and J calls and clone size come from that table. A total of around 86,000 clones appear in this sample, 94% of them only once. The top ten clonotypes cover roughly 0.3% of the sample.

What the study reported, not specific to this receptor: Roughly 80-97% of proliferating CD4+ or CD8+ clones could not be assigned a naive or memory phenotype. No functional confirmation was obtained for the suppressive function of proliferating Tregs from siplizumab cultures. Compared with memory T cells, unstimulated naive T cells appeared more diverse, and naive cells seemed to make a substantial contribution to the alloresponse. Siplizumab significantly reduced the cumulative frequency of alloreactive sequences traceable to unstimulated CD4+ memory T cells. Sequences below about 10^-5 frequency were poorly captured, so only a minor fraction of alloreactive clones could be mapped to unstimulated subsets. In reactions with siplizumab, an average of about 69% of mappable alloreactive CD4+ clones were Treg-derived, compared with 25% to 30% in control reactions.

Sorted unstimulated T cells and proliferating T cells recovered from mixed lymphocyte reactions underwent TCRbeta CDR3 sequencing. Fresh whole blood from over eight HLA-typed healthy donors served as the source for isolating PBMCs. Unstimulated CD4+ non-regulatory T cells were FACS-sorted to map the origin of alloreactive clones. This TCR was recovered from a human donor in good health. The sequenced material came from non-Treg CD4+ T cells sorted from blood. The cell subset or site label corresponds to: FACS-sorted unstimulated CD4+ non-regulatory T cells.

The nucleotide sequence reads TGCGCCAGCAGCCAACGGGACTGGTCCTACGAGCAGTACTTC. Translated, this gives CASSQRDWSYEQYF. The chain employs TRBV4-1 and TRBJ2-7, with TRBD2 as a weak D call on 6 bases. From the germline V gene, CDR1 is MGHRA and CDR2 is YSYEKL. Including cysteine and phenylalanine, the CDR3 has 14 amino acids. The only DNA kept is the CDR3, 42 bases in frame from the first base. V sheds 2 bases and J sheds 1 base, leaving 9 bases between their ends.